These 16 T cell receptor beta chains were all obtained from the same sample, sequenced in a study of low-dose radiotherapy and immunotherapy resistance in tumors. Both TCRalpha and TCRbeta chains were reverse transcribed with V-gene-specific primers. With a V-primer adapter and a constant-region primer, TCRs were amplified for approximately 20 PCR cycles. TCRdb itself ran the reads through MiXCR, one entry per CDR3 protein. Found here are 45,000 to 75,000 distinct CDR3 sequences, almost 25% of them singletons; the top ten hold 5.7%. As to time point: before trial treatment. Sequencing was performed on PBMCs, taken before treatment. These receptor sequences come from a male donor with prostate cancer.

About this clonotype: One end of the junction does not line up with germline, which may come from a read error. The CDR3 coding sequence is TGTGCCAACAGTTACTCAGGACTAGCGGGGACCCTGCAGTTCTTC. It translates to CANSYSGLAGTLQFF. The genes are TRBV6-2 or TRBV6-3 and TRBJ2-1; 12 bases are a match to TRBD2. This CDR3 contains 15 residues. Germline assignment: CDR1 MNHEY and CDR2 SVGEGT.

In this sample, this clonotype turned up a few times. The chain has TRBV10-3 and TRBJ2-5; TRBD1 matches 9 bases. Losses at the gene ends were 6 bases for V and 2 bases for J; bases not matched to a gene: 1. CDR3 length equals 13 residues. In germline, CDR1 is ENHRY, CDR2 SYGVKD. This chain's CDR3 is CAIRGTGQETQYF. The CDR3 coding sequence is TGTGCCATCAGGGGGACAGGGCAAGAGACCCAGTACTTC.

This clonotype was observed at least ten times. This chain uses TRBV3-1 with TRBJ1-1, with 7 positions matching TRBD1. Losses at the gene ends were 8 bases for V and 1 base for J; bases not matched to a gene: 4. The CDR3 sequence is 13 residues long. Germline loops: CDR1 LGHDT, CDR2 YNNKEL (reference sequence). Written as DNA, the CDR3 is TGTGCCAGCGGCCGGACAGGGAACACTGAAGCTTTCTTT. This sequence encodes CASGRTGNTEAFF. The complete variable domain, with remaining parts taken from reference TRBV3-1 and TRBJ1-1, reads DTAVSQTPKYLVTQMGNDKSIKCEQNLGHDTMYWYKQDSKKFLKIMFSYNNKELIINETVPNRFSPKSPDKAHLNLHINSLELGDSAVYFCASGRTGNTEAFFGQGTRLTVV.

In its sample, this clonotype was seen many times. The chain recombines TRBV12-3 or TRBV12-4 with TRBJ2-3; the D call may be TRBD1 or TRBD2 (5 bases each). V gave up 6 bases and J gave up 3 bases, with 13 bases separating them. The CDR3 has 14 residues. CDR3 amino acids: CASSGAGRTDTQYF. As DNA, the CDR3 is TGTGCCAGCAGCGGGGCGGGTCGGACAGATACGCAGTATTTT.

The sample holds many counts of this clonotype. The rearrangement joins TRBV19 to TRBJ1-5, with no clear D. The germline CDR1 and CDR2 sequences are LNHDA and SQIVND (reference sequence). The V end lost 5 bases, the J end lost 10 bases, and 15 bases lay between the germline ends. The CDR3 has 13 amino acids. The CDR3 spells CASSEQAGRPQHF. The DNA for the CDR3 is TGTGCCAGTAGTGAGCAGGCCGGTCGACCCCAGCATTTT.

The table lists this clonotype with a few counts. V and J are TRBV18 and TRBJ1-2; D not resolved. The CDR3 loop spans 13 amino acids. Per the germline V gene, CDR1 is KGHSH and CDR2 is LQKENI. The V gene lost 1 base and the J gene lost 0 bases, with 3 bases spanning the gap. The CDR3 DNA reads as TGTGCCAGCTCACCACAGTCTAACTATGGCTACACCTTC. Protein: CASSPQSNYGYTF.

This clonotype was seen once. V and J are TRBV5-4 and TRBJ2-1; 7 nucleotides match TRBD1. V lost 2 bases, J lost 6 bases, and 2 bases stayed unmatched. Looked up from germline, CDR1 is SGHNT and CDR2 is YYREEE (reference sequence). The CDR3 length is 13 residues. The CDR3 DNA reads TGTGCCAGCAGCTTACAGGGGCGCAATGAGCAGTTCTTC. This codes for CASSLQGRNEQFF.

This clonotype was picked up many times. CDR3 protein: CAISALAGGPNTGELFF. The CDR3, as DNA: TGTGCCATCAGTGCCCTAGCGGGGGGCCCGAACACCGGGGAGCTGTTTTTT. The chain is built from TRBV10-3 and TRBJ2-2; 11 bases align to TRBD2. Germline V gene data show CDR1 as ENHRY and CDR2 as SYGVKD. Trimming cost V 4 bases and J 0 bases; bases outside gene matches: 4. This CDR3 is built from 17 residues.

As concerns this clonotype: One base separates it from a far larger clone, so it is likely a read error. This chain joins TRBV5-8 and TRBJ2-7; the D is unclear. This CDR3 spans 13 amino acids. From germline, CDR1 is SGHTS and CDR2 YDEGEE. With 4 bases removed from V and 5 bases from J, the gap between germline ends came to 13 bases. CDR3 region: CASSLRSYDEQYF. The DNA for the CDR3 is TGTGCCAGCAGCCTCCGTTCCTACGACGAGCAGTACTTC.

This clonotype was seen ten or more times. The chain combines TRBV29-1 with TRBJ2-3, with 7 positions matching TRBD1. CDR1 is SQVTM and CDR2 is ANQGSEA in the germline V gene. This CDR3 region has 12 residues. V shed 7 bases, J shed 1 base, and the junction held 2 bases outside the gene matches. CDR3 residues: CSAGTGTDTQYF. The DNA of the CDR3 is TGCAGCGCTGGGACAGGCACAGATACGCAGTATTTT.

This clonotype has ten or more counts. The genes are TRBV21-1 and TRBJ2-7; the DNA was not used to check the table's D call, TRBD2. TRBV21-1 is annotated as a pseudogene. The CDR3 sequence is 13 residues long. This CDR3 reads CANRSGRAYEQYF. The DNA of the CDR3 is TGTGCCAACCGTAGCGGGAGGGCCTACGAGCAGTACTTC.

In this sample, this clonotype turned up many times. CDR3 amino acids: CASSLETFPQQYF. CDR3 nucleotide sequence: TGCGCCAGCAGCTTGGAGACCTTTCCCCAGCAGTACTTC. This sequence joins TRBV5-1 and TRBJ2-7, with no clear D. Trimming took 0 bases from V and 8 from J, leaving 12 bases between them. The CDR3 covers 13 residues. In germline, CDR1 is SGHRS, CDR2 YFSETQ.

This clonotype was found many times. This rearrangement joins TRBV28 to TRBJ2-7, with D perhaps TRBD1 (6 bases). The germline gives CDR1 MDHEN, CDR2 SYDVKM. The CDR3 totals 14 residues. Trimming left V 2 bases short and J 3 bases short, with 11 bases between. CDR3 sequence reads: CASSLLQGNYEQYF. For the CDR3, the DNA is TGTGCCAGCAGTTTACTTCAGGGGAACTACGAGCAGTACTTC.

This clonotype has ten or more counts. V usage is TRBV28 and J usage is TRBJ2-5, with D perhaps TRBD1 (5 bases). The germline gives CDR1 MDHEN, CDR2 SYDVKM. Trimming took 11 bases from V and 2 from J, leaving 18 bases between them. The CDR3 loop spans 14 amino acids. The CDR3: CASSDTVRQETQYF. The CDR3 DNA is TGTGCCTCCTCGGACACCGTCCGTCAAGAGACCCAGTACTTC.

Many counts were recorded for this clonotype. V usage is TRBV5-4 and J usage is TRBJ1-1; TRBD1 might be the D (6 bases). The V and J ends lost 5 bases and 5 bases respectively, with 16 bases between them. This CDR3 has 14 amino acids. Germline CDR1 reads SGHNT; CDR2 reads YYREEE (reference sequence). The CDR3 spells CASRPTDRMTEAFF. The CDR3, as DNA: TGTGCCAGCAGGCCGACCGACAGGATGACTGAAGCTTTCTTT.

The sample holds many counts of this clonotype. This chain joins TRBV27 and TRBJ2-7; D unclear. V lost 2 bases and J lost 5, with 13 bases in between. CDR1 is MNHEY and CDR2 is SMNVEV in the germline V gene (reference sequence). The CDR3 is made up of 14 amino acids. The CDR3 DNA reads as TGTGCCAGCAGTTTACTCCTGAAATTGAACGAGCAGTACTTC. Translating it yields CASSLLLKLNEQYF.